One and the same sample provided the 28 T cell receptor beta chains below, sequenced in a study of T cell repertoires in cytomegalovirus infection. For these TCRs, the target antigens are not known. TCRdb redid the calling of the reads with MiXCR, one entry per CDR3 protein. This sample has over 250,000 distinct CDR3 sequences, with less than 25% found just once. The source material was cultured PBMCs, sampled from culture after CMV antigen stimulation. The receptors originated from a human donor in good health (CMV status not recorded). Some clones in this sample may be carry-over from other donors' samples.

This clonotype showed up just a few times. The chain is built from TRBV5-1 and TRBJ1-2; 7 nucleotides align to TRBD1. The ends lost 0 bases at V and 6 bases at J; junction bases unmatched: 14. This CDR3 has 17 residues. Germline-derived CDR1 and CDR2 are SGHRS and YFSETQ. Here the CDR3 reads CASSLAPTGQAFHGYTF. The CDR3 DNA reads TGCGCCAGCAGCTTGGCCCCCACAGGACAGGCTTTTCATGGCTACACCTTC. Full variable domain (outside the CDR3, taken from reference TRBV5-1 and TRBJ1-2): KAGVTQTPRYLIKTRGQQVTLSCSPISGHRSVSWYQQTPGQGLQFLFEYFSETQRNKGNFPGRFSGRQFSNSRSEMNVSTLELGDSALYLCASSLAPTGQAFHGYTFGSGTRLTVV.

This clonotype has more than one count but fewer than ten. For the CDR3, the DNA is TGCAGTGCTAGTCGCCCCCGGGGGGTGAACACTGAAGCTTTCTTT. This gives the protein CSASRPRGVNTEAFF. The gene calls are TRBV20-1 and TRBJ1-1, with D perhaps matching TRBD1 (5 bases). V lost 3 bases and J lost 0, with 14 bases in between. The CDR3 covers 15 residues. Per germline, CDR1 DFQATT and CDR2 SNEGSKA (reference sequence).

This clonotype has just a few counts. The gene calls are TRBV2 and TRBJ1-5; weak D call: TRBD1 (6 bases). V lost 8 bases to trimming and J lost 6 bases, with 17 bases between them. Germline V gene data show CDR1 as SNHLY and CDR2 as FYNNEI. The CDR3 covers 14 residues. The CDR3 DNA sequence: TGTGCCAGCGTCGCGGACAGCTCGGGTCAGCCCCAGCATTTT. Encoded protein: CASVADSSGQPQHF.

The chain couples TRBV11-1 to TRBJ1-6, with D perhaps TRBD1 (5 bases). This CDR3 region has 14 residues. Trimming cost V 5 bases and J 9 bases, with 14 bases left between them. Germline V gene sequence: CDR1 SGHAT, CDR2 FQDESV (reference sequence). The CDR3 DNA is TGTGCCAGCAGCCTCGCAGGGCTGGGTTCACCCCTCCACTTT. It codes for CASSLAGLGSPLHF.

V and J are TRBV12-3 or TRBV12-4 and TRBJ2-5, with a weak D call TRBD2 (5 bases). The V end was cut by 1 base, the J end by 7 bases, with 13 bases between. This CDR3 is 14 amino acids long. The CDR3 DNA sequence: TGTGCCAGCAGTTTAGTCGGTACTCGGGGGACCCAGTACTTC. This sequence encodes CASSLVGTRGTQYF.

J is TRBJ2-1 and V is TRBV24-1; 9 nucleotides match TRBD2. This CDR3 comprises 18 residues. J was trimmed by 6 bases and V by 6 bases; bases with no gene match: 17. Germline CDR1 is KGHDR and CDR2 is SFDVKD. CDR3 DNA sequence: TGTGCCACCAGTCCCGTTGAACCGGGACTAGCCTCCCTCAATGAGCAGTTCTTC. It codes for CATSPVEPGLASLNEQFF.

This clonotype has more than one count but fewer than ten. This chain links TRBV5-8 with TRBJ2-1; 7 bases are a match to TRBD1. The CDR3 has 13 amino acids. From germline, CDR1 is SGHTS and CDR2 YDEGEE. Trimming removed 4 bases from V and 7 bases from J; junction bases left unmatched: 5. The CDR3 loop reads CASSVAGGNEQFF. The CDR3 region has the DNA TGTGCCAGCAGCGTGGCAGGGGGTAATGAGCAGTTCTTC.

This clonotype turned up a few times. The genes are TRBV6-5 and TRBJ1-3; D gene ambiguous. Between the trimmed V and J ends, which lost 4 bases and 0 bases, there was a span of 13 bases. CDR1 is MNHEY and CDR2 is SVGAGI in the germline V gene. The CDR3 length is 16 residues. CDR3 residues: CASSSKGISSGNTIYF. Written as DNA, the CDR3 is TGTGCCAGCAGTTCTAAGGGAATCAGCTCTGGAAACACCATATATTTT.

CDR3 sequence: CASSLDSPANTGELFF. In nucleotides, the CDR3 is TGTGCCAGCAGCCTGGACTCCCCTGCGAACACCGGGGAGCTGTTTTTT. The chain combines TRBV2 with TRBJ2-2; D possibly corresponds to TRBD2 (5 bases). V was trimmed by 6 bases and J by 0 bases, leaving 14 bases between them. Per germline, CDR1 SNHLY and CDR2 FYNNEI. CDR3 length: 16 residues. Drawing the rest from reference TRBV2 and TRBJ2-2, the complete variable domain is EPEVTQTPSHQVTQMGQEVILRCVPISNHLYFYWYRQILGQKVEFLVSFYNNEISEKSEIFDDQFSVERPDGSNFTLKIRSTKLEDSAMYFCASSLDSPANTGELFFGEGSRLTVL.

The DNA of the CDR3 is TGCAGTGCTAGCAGAGGTCCCTTGAGTGGAAACACCATATATTTT. It is translated as CSASRGPLSGNTIYF. V usage is TRBV20-1 and J usage is TRBJ1-3; D uncertain. The germline gives CDR1 DFQATT, CDR2 SNEGSKA (reference sequence). The V end lost 3 bases, the J end lost 3 bases, and 15 bases lay between the germline ends. The CDR3 is 15 amino acids.

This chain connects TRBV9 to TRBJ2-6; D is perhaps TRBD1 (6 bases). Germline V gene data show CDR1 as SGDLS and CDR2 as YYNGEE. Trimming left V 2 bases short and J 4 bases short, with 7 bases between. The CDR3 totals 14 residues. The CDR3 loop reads CASSVGTGANVLTF. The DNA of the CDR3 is TGTGCCAGCAGCGTCGGGACAGGGGCCAACGTCCTGACTTTC.

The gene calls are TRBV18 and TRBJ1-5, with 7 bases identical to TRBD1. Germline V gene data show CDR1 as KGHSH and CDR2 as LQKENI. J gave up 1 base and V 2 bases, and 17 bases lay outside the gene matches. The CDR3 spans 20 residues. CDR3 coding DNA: TGTGCCAGCTCACCATTTGTCACAGGGGACTTACCCATGAGCAATCAGCCCCAGCATTTT. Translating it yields CASSPFVTGDLPMSNQPQHF.

CDR3 bases: TGTGCCACCAGCGGCAGGGTATCATCCTACGAGCAGTACTTC. This encodes CATSGRVSSYEQYF. The V gene is TRBV15, the J gene TRBJ2-7, with D possibly matching TRBD1 (5 bases). This CDR3 is 14 amino acids long. V gave up 5 bases and J gave up 1 base, with 12 bases separating them. Germline CDR1 reads LNHNV; CDR2 reads YYDKDF (reference sequence).

The CDR3 loop is CASSNPDGLAKNIQYF. The CDR3 region has the DNA TGTGCCAGCAGCAACCCGGACGGATTAGCCAAAAACATTCAGTACTTC. The chain carries TRBV7-9 and TRBJ2-4; D remains unclear. Per germline, CDR1 SEHNR and CDR2 FQNEAQ (reference sequence). The V end lost 5 bases, the J end lost 0 bases, and 14 bases lay between the germline ends. The CDR3 loop spans 16 amino acids.

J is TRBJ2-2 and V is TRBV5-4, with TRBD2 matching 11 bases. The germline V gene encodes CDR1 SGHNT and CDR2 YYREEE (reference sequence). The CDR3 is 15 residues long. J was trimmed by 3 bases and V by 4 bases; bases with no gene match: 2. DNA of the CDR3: TGTGCCAGCAGCCGGACTAGCGGGTACACCGGGGAGCTGTTTTTT. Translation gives CASSRTSGYTGELFF.

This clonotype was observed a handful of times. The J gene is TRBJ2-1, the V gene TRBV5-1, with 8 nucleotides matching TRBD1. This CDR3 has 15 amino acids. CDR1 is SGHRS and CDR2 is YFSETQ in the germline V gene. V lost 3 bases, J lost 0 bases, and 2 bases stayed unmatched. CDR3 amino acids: CASSSTGGSYNEQFF. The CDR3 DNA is TGCGCCAGCAGCTCAACAGGGGGCTCCTACAATGAGCAGTTCTTC.

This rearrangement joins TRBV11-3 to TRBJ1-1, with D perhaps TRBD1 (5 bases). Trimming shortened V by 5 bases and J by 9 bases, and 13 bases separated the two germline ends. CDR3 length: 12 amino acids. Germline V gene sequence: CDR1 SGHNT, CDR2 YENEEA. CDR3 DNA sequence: TGTGCCAGCAGCGGAAACAGGTTTAAAGCTTTCTTT. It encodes CASSGNRFKAFF.

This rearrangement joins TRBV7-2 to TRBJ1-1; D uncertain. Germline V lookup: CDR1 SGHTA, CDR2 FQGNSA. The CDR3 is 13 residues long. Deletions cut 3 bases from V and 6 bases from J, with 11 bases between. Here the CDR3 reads CASSFIGIPEAFF. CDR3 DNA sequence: TGTGCCAGCAGCTTCATAGGGATACCTGAAGCTTTCTTT.

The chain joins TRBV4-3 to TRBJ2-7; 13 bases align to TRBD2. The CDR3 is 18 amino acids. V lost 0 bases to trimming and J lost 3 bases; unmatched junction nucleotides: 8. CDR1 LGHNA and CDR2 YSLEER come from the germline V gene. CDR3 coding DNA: TGCGCCAGCAGCCAAGAACAGGGAACTAGCGGGAGGGTCTACGAGCAGTACTTC. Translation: CASSQEQGTSGRVYEQYF.

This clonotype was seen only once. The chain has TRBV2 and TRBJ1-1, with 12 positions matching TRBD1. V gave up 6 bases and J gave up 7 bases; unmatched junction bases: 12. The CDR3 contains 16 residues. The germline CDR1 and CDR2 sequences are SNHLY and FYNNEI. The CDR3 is CASSMGTGGVFGEAFF. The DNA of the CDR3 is TGTGCCAGCAGCATGGGGACAGGGGGCGTATTTGGTGAAGCTTTCTTT.

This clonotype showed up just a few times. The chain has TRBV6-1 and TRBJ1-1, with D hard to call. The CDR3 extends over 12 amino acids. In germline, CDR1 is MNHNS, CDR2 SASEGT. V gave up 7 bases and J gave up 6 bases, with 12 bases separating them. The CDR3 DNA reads TGTGCCAGCATGCGCCGTGACTCTGAAGCTTTCTTT. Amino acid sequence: CASMRRDSEAFF.

CDR3 loop: CASSLVAGASSYEQYV. The CDR3 DNA reads as TGTGCCAGCAGCTTAGTGGCAGGGGCATCGTCCTACGAGCAGTACGTC. The chain links TRBV7-8 to TRBJ2-7; tentatively, D is TRBD1 (6 bases). This CDR3 is built from 16 residues. Per the germline V gene, CDR1 is SGHVS and CDR2 is FQNEAQ. The V end lost 1 base, the J end lost 1 base, and 14 bases lay between the germline ends.

The CDR3 protein is CSAGEVGFYNEQFF. In nucleotides, the CDR3 is TGCAGTGCTGGTGAGGTCGGGTTCTACAATGAGCAGTTCTTC. The V call is TRBV20-1, the J call TRBJ2-1; D unclear. The CDR3 loop spans 14 amino acids. Germline V gene lookup returns CDR1 DFQATT and CDR2 SNEGSKA (reference sequence). Trimming took 5 bases from V and 3 from J, leaving 14 bases between them.

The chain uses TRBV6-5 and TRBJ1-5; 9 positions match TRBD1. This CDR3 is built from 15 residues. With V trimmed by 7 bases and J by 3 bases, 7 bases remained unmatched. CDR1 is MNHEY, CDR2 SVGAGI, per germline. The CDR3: CASISGTGINQPQHF. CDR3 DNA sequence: TGTGCCAGCATCTCCGGGACAGGGATCAATCAGCCCCAGCATTTT.

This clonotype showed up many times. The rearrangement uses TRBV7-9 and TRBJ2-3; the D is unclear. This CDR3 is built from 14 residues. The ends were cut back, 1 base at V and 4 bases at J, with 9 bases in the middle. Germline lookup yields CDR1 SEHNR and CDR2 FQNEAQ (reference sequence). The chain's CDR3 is CASSLVTPADTQYF. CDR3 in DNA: TGTGCCAGCAGCTTAGTGACCCCGGCAGATACGCAGTATTTT.

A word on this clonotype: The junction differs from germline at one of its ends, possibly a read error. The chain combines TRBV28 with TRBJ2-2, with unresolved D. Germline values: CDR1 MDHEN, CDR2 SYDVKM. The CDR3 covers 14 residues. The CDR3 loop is CAGSRSNLAGELFF. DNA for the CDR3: TGTGCCGGCAGCCGCTCCAACTTAGCCGGGGAGCTGTTTTTT.

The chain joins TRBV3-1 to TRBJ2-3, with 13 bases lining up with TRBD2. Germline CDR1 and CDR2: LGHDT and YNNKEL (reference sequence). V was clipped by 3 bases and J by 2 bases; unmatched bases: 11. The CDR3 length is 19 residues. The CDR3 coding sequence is TGTGCCAGCAGCCACCCCTCGACTAGCGGGAGGTTACACACAGATACGCAGTATTTT. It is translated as CASSHPSTSGRLHTDTQYF.

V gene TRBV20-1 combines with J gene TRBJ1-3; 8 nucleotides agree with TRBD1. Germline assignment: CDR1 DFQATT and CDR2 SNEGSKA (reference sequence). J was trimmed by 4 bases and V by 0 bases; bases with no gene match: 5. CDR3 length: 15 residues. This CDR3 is CSAREDRVDGNTIYF. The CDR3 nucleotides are TGCAGTGCTAGAGAGGACAGGGTCGACGGAAACACCATATATTTT.